The 24 T cell receptor beta chains in this list originate from one sample, sequenced in a study of shared clonotypes between healthy human individuals. Measured with immunoSEQ multiplex PCR; TCRdb has only the in-frame clones, and not every one. This sample has approximately 530,000 clones, with 95% to 96% found just once. Sequencing was carried out using naive CD4+ T cells sorted from blood. Specified subset: CD45RA+ positively selected. The receptor set was obtained from a woman aged 25 to 39 in good health.

The rearrangement joins TRBV27 to TRBJ2-7; 8 positions match TRBD1. Trimming cost V 10 bases and J 2 bases; bases outside gene matches: 10. Germline assignment: CDR1 MNHEY and CDR2 SMNVEV (reference sequence). This CDR3 spans 14 amino acids. The CDR3 region has the DNA TGTGCCACTCATCGACAGGGGTGGCCCTACGAGCAGTACTTC. Translation: CATHRQGWPYEQYF.

The table lists this clone with a few counts. The V gene is TRBV18, the J gene TRBJ2-7; 8 bases map to TRBD2. V trimming: 3 bases; J trimming: 3 bases; junction bases outside the gene matches: 7. The CDR3 has 15 residues. CDR1 is KGHSH, CDR2 LQKENI, per germline. CDR3 sequence reads: CASSPLGSGDYEQYF. CDR3 in DNA: TGTGCCAGCTCACCGTTGGGTAGCGGGGACTACGAGCAGTACTTC.

V is TRBV5-1 and J is TRBJ2-5, with 7 bases fitting TRBD2. Looked up from germline, CDR1 is SGHRS and CDR2 is YFSETQ. V lost 4 bases, J lost 5 bases, and 14 bases stayed unmatched. CDR3 length equals 16 residues. The CDR3 loop reads CASSPGGSSGDETQYF. The CDR3 coding sequence is TGCGCCAGCAGCCCCGGCGGGAGTAGTGGTGATGAGACCCAGTACTTC.

The chain recombines TRBV15 with TRBJ2-7; tentatively, D is TRBD1 (5 bases). The CDR3 totals 13 residues. V was trimmed by 0 bases and J by 6 bases, leaving 9 bases between them. Looked up from germline, CDR1 is LNHNV and CDR2 is YYDKDF (reference sequence). CDR3 sequence: CATSRDPQGEQYF. The CDR3, as DNA: TGTGCCACCAGCAGAGATCCCCAGGGCGAGCAGTACTTC.

The V and J genes are TRBV6-6 and TRBJ2-5; TRBD1 matches 7 bases. CDR1 is MNHNY, CDR2 SVGAGI, per germline (reference sequence). CDR3 length equals 15 residues. With 6 bases clipped from V and 1 base from J, the junction kept 8 bases outside the gene matches. This CDR3 is CASRYRYRGQETQYF. CDR3 coding DNA: TGTGCCAGCAGATACCGCTACAGGGGCCAAGAGACCCAGTACTTC.

This rearrangement joins TRBV30 to TRBJ2-4; 9 bases align to TRBD1. The germline V gene encodes CDR1 GTSNPN and CDR2 SVGIG (reference sequence). This CDR3 spans 14 amino acids. The junction had 10 bases not matched to a gene; V was cut back by 8 bases and J by 5 bases. The CDR3 sequence: CAVDRGRFENIQYF. The CDR3 nucleotides read TGTGCCGTCGACAGGGGGAGATTCGAAAACATTCAGTACTTC.

The V call is TRBV7-9, the J call TRBJ2-7; no clear D. Germline lookup yields CDR1 SEHNR and CDR2 FQNEAQ (reference sequence). The CDR3 consists of 13 residues. V was shortened by 1 base and J by 3 bases, with 7 bases between the two germline ends. The CDR3 reads CASSLGPFYEQYF. The CDR3 DNA follows: TGTGCCAGCAGCTTAGGCCCGTTCTACGAGCAGTACTTC. The full variable domain, in which reference TRBV7-9 and TRBJ2-7 provide the parts outside the CDR3, is DTGVSQNPRHKITKRGQNVTFRCDPISEHNRLYWYRQTLGQGPEFLTYFQNEAQLEKSRLLSDRFSAERPKGSFSTLEIQRTEQGDSAMYLCASSLGPFYEQYFGPGTRLTVT.

The rearrangement uses TRBV7-9 and TRBJ1-2; 9 bases map to TRBD1. V trimming: 0 bases; J trimming: 6 bases; junction bases outside the gene matches: 2. The CDR3 is made up of 14 amino acids. Germline V gene sequence: CDR1 SEHNR, CDR2 FQNEAQ (reference sequence). CDR3 in amino acids: CASSLAQGAHGYTF. The CDR3 DNA reads as TGTGCCAGCAGCTTAGCACAGGGGGCGCATGGCTACACCTTC.

This chain links TRBV4-1 with TRBJ2-7; TRBD2 is a possible D gene (5 bases). Per the germline V gene, CDR1 is MGHRA and CDR2 is YSYEKL. Trimming removed 3 bases at V and 0 bases at J, with 15 bases between. CDR3 size: 16 residues. The CDR3 region has the DNA TGCGCCAGCAGCCACGACACTAGTACGCGCTCCTACGAGCAGTACTTC. Its protein is CASSHDTSTRSYEQYF.

The rearrangement uses TRBV6-5 and TRBJ2-2; TRBD1 agrees at 7 bases. Germline CDR1 reads MNHEY; CDR2 reads SVGAGI. Trimming took 6 bases from V and 4 from J; bases not matched to a gene: 5. The CDR3 covers 14 residues. Here the CDR3 DNA reads TGTGCCAGCAGCAGAAACAGGGGCACCGGGGAGCTGTTTTTT. It specifies CASSRNRGTGELFF.

The V gene is TRBV2, the J gene TRBJ2-3, with 13 bases aligning to TRBD2. The CDR3 is made up of 12 amino acids. The ends lost 8 bases at V and 10 bases at J; junction bases unmatched: 3. The germline V gene encodes CDR1 SNHLY and CDR2 FYNNEI. CDR3 region: CASHGLAGAQYF. The CDR3 bases are TGTGCCAGCCATGGACTAGCGGGGGCGCAGTATTTT.

The J gene is TRBJ2-1, the V gene TRBV7-7; tentatively, D is TRBD2 (5 bases). V shed 0 bases and J shed 9 bases, with 9 bases lying between them. The CDR3 loop spans 13 amino acids. Germline V gives CDR1 SSHAT, CDR2 FNYEAQ (reference sequence). The CDR3: CASSLAHGGEQFF. The CDR3 nucleotides are TGTGCCAGCAGCTTAGCCCATGGAGGTGAGCAGTTCTTC.

V is TRBV6-1 and J is TRBJ2-7; tentative D call: TRBD1 (5 bases). The V gene's germline CDR1 is MNHNS and CDR2 SASEGT. Trimming shortened V by 4 bases and J by 5 bases, and 12 bases separated the two germline ends. The CDR3 length is 13 residues. The CDR3 DNA reads as TGTGCCAGCAGTGGAAAGGGGTACCACGAGCAGTACTTC. Translation: CASSGKGYHEQYF.

This chain uses TRBV28 with TRBJ1-2, with 9 bases identical to TRBD1. V dropped 7 bases and J dropped 7; count of bases not matched to a gene: 16. Germline values: CDR1 MDHEN, CDR2 SYDVKM. The length of the CDR3 is 16 residues. CDR3 residues: CASTAGTGTTNGGYTF. DNA for the CDR3: TGTGCCAGCACCGCCGGGACAGGGACGACCAACGGTGGCTACACCTTC.

The V and J genes are TRBV28 and TRBJ2-5, with D perhaps TRBD1 or TRBD2 (5 bases each). The CDR3 totals 14 residues. The V and J ends lost 2 bases and 7 bases respectively, with 14 bases between them. Looked up from germline, CDR1 is MDHEN and CDR2 is SYDVKM. CDR3 in DNA: TGTGCCAGCAGTTTAACGGGACGGGGAACGACCCAGTACTTC. Protein product: CASSLTGRGTTQYF. The full variable domain, rest sourced from reference TRBV28 and TRBJ2-5, is DVKVTQSSRYLVKRTGEKVFLECVQDMDHENMFWYRQDPGLGLRLIYFSYDVKMKEKGDIPEGYSVSREKKERFSLILESASTNQTSMYLCASSLTGRGTTQYFGPGTRLLVL.

V gene TRBV15 combines with J gene TRBJ2-7; D possibly corresponds to TRBD2 (7 bases). The germline V gene has CDR1 LNHNV and CDR2 YYDKDF (reference sequence). V dropped 0 bases and J dropped 2 bases, with 14 bases sitting between them. CDR3 length: 16 residues. The CDR3 DNA follows: TGTGCCACCAGCAGAGAATTGCTAGGGGGGGCCTACGAGCAGTACTTC. Protein sequence: CATSRELLGGAYEQYF.

V gene TRBV10-3 combines with J gene TRBJ2-7; D is perhaps TRBD1 (5 bases). There are 15 residues in the CDR3. Germline CDR1 reads ENHRY; CDR2 reads SYGVKD. Trimming stripped 3 bases from V and 5 bases from J, with 17 bases between. The DNA of the CDR3 is TGTGCCATCAGTGAAGGGCAGGACATTCAACACGAGCAGTACTTC. It codes for CAISEGQDIQHEQYF.

This chain links TRBV9 with TRBJ1-5; TRBD1 matches at 7 bases. CDR3 length equals 15 residues. Germline values: CDR1 SGDLS, CDR2 YYNGEE. After removal of 0 bases from V and 8 bases from J, the junction contained 8 bases not matched to a gene. The CDR3 DNA reads as TGTGCCAGCAGCGTAGCACCGGGACAGACAAAGCCCCAGCATTTT. Translation: CASSVAPGQTKPQHF.

V and J are TRBV15 and TRBJ2-3, with a tentative D call TRBD1 (6 bases). The CDR3 is made up of 14 amino acids. Germline V lookup: CDR1 LNHNV, CDR2 YYDKDF (reference sequence). V was pared by 8 bases and J by 1 base, with 13 bases between. CDR3 nucleotide sequence: TGTGCCACCCGGGACACCCGACGCACAGATACGCAGTATTTT. It is translated as CATRDTRRTDTQYF.

The chain joins TRBV25-1 to TRBJ2-5, with TRBD2 as a possible D gene (6 bases). V was clipped by 1 base and J by 1 base, with 16 bases between them. The germline CDR1 and CDR2 sequences are MGHDK and SYGVNS. This CDR3 comprises 17 residues. CDR3 bases: TGTGCCAGCAGTGAATTTGGTCGGGGGACCGGCCAAGAGACCCAGTACTTC. Residues: CASSEFGRGTGQETQYF.

This chain links TRBV5-8 with TRBJ2-1; D is unclear. Per germline, CDR1 SGHTS and CDR2 YDEGEE. V dropped 2 bases and J dropped 2 bases, with 2 bases sitting between them. This CDR3 spans 12 amino acids. The CDR3 protein is CASSFPYNEQFF. In DNA, the CDR3 is TGTGCCAGCAGCTTCCCCTACAATGAGCAGTTCTTC.

A single count supports this clone. The chain employs TRBV7-2 and TRBJ2-7, with D uncertain. With 1 base removed from V and 2 bases from J, the gap between germline ends came to 3 bases. Germline V gives CDR1 SGHTA, CDR2 FQGNSA. The CDR3 contains 12 residues. CDR3 DNA: TGTGCCAGCAGCTTAGTCCCCTACGAGCAGTACTTC. It codes for CASSLVPYEQYF. The full variable domain, its missing parts supplied by reference TRBV7-2 and TRBJ2-7, is GAGVSQSPSNKVTEKGKDVELRCDPISGHTALYWYRQSLGQGLEFLIYFQGNSAPDKSGLPSDRFSAERTGGSVSTLTIQRTQQEDSAVYLCASSLVPYEQYFGPGTRLTVT.

This clone was detected once. In nucleotides, the CDR3 is TGTGCCAGTAGTGCCGACAGGGCCGGGGGGAATGAGCAGTTCTTC. Translation: CASSADRAGGNEQFF. The V gene is TRBV19, the J gene TRBJ2-1; tentatively, D is TRBD1 or TRBD2 (7 bases each). From germline, CDR1 is LNHDA and CDR2 SQIVND (reference sequence). The V end lost 5 bases, the J end lost 7 bases, and 18 bases lay between the germline ends. The length of the CDR3 is 15 residues.

J is TRBJ2-6 and V is TRBV6-5; D tentatively fits TRBD1 or TRBD2 (5 bases each). CDR1 and CDR2 (germline): MNHEY, SVGAGI. The CDR3 spans 15 residues. Trimming left V 3 bases short and J 7 bases short, with 13 bases between. The CDR3 nucleotides are TGTGCCAGCAGTTATGACAGCCGGGAAGCCAACGTCCTGACTTTC. This codes for CASSYDSREANVLTF.